This passage covers 26 T cell receptor beta chains from one sample sequenced in a study of T cell responses to AZD1222 COVID-19 vaccine. Sequenced by immunoSEQ multiplex PCR; TCRdb stores in-frame clones only, minus some. This sample has over 110,000 clones; around 91% occur once, and the top ten carry approximately 9%. The sample was peripheral blood, taken 28 days after the second AZD1222 dose. The receptors were gathered from an adult who received the AZD1222 COVID-19 vaccine.

This clone has a single count. The CDR3: CASSRKGGPQLLSSYEQYF. In nucleotides, the CDR3 is TGTGCCAGCAGCCGGAAAGGGGGACCTCAACTGTTAAGCTCCTACGAGCAGTACTTC. The rearrangement uses TRBV14 and TRBJ2-7; D is perhaps TRBD1 (6 bases). Between the trimmed V and J ends, which lost 4 bases and 0 bases, there was a span of 25 bases. Germline CDR1 and CDR2: SGHDN and FVKESK. The CDR3 is 19 residues long.

The chain carries TRBV6-5 and TRBJ1-2; no clear D. The CDR3 runs to 14 residues. Germline loops: CDR1 MNHEY, CDR2 SVGAGI. Deletions cut 0 bases from V and 6 bases from J, with 11 bases between. CDR3: CASSYSSARDGYTF. In DNA form, the CDR3 reads TGTGCCAGCAGTTACTCGAGCGCCCGCGATGGCTACACCTTC.

The rearrangement uses TRBV15 and TRBJ2-1; TRBD1 agrees at 7 bases. Per germline, CDR1 LNHNV and CDR2 YYDKDF (reference sequence). The CDR3 sequence is 15 residues long. J lost 7 bases, V lost 1 base, and 7 bases had no gene match. CDR3 DNA: TGTGCCACCAGCAGAGCAAGGGACAGACCGAATGAGCAGTTCTTC. Translation: CATSRARDRPNEQFF.

The chain joins TRBV6-5 to TRBJ1-1; 7 positions match TRBD1. This CDR3 has 11 amino acids. CDR1 and CDR2 from the germline V gene are MNHEY and SVGAGI. V lost 8 bases to trimming and J lost 4 bases; unmatched junction nucleotides: 1. Here the CDR3 DNA reads TGTGCCAGCGCAGGGGGCACTGAAGCTTTCTTT. It encodes CASAGGTEAFF.

J is TRBJ1-2 and V is TRBV10-1; D not resolved. V was clipped by 0 bases and J by 2 bases, with 10 bases between them. Germline V gives CDR1 WNHNN, CDR2 SYGVQD (reference sequence). The CDR3 is 15 residues long. CDR3 bases: TGCGCCAGCAGTGAGTCGCCAGACCCCAACTATGGCTACACCTTC. Translated: CASSESPDPNYGYTF.

The chain combines TRBV6-5 with TRBJ1-5; 9 bases match TRBD1. CDR1 is MNHEY, CDR2 SVGAGI, per germline. This CDR3 is 14 amino acids long. After removal of 5 bases from V and 2 bases from J, the junction contained 1 base not matched to a gene. The CDR3 DNA reads TGTGCCAGCAGTACAGGGGGCGGCAATCAGCCCCAGCATTTT. This translates into CASSTGGGNQPQHF.

The chain links TRBV6-5 to TRBJ2-1; D is unclear. The V gene's germline CDR1 is MNHEY and CDR2 SVGAGI. The length of the CDR3 is 12 residues. Deletions cut 8 bases from V and 2 bases from J, with 7 bases between. CDR3 protein: CASGLAYNEQFF. The CDR3, as DNA: TGTGCCAGCGGGCTAGCCTACAATGAGCAGTTCTTC.

This clone was counted a single time. The sample carries other DNA sequences with the same CDR3. The rearrangement joins TRBV30 to TRBJ1-2; D is undetermined. Germline lookup yields CDR1 GTSNPN and CDR2 SVGIG (reference sequence). This CDR3 spans 11 amino acids. V was clipped by 0 bases and J by 7 bases, with 6 bases between them. DNA of the CDR3: TGTGCCTGGAGTGTACAAGGTGGCTACACCTTC. It is translated as CAWSVQGGYTF. The variable domain in full, completed from reference TRBV30 and TRBJ1-2, reads SQTIHQWPATLVQPVGSPLSLECTVEGTSNPNLYWYRQAAGRGLQLLFYSVGIGQISSEVPQNLSASRPQDRQFILSSKKLLLSDSGFYLCAWSVQGGYTFGSGTRLTVV.

In this sample, this clone turned up once. The chain is built from TRBV6-2 or TRBV6-3 and TRBJ1-1; D is unresolved. The V gene's germline CDR1 is MNHEY and CDR2 SVGEGT. V shed 0 bases and J shed 4 bases, with 12 bases lying between them. This CDR3 comprises 15 residues. The CDR3 DNA reads as TGTGCCAGCAGTTACTCGACGGCAGGAGGCACTGAAGCTTTCTTT. Protein sequence: CASSYSTAGGTEAFF.

The CDR3, as DNA: TGTGCCAGCAGCGCCCTAGACAGGGGGGAATCACCCCTCCACTTT. The encoded protein is CASSALDRGESPLHF. This sequence joins TRBV5-4 and TRBJ1-6, with 9 bases identical to TRBD1. In germline, CDR1 is SGHNT, CDR2 YYREEE (reference sequence). After removal of 4 bases from V and 10 bases from J, the junction contained 9 bases not matched to a gene. This CDR3 region has 15 residues. Full variable domain (outside the CDR3, taken from reference TRBV5-4 and TRBJ1-6): ETGVTQSPTHLIKTRGQQVTLRCSSQSGHNTVSWYQQALGQGPQFIFQYYREEENGRGNFPPRFSGLQFPNYSSELNVNALELDDSALYLCASSALDRGESPLHFGNGTRLTVT.

V gene TRBV11-2 combines with J gene TRBJ1-2; D not resolved. The CDR3 runs to 15 residues. Per germline, CDR1 SGHAT and CDR2 FQNNGV. V lost 1 base and J lost 8, with 17 bases in between. The CDR3 region is CASSLGVGSPVGYTF. In DNA, the CDR3 is TGTGCCAGCAGCTTAGGGGTGGGGTCTCCGGTGGGCTACACCTTC.

The rearrangement links TRBV13 to TRBJ2-2, with 8 bases identical to TRBD1. The CDR3 has 15 amino acids. V lost 5 bases and J lost 4; bases outside the gene matches: 6. Germline assignment: CDR1 PRHDT and CDR2 FYEKMQ (reference sequence). CDR3 DNA: TGTGCCAGCAGCCAGGGGGCGCGCGGCACCGGGGAGCTGTTTTTT. Its translation: CASSQGARGTGELFF.

The rearrangement uses TRBV19 and TRBJ1-2; perhaps TRBD1 as D (5 bases). Germline values: CDR1 LNHDA, CDR2 SQIVND (reference sequence). The CDR3 covers 14 residues. Trimming removed 7 bases from V and 1 base from J, with 13 bases in between. Here the CDR3 reads CASTRDGLNYGYTF. The DNA of the CDR3 is TGTGCCAGTACCCGGGACGGCCTTAACTATGGCTACACCTTC. Full variable domain (remainder filled in from reference TRBV19 and TRBJ1-2): DGGITQSPKYLFRKEGQNVTLSCEQNLNHDAMYWYRQDPGQGLRLIYYSQIVNDFQKGDIAEGYSVSREKKESFPLTVTSAQKNPTAFYLCASTRDGLNYGYTFGSGTRLTVV.

J is TRBJ1-1 and V is TRBV3-1 (or the pseudogene TRBV3-2), with D possibly matching TRBD1 (5 bases). Germline assignment: CDR1 LGHDT and CDR2 YNNKEL (reference sequence). This CDR3 is 14 amino acids long. V lost 4 bases and J 1 base, leaving 10 bases between the germline ends. The CDR3 loop reads CASSPTVKNTEAFF. For the CDR3, the DNA is TGTGCCAGCAGCCCGACAGTAAAGAACACTGAAGCTTTCTTT.

V and J are TRBV4-3 and TRBJ2-6; no reliable D call. V lost 0 bases, J lost 0 bases, and 3 bases lay in between. The germline CDR1 and CDR2 sequences are LGHNA and YSLEER. The CDR3 extends over 15 amino acids. The CDR3 region is CASSQDTSGANVLTF. The CDR3 DNA reads TGCGCCAGCAGCCAAGATACCTCTGGGGCCAACGTCCTGACTTTC.

J is TRBJ1-2 and V is TRBV11-2, with TRBD1 matching over 9 bases. V was clipped by 4 bases and J by 7 bases; unmatched bases: 7. CDR1 SGHAT and CDR2 FQNNGV come from the germline V gene. This CDR3 has 14 amino acids. This CDR3 reads CASSSGTGRAGYTF. CDR3 sequence (DNA): TGTGCCAGCAGCTCAGGGACAGGGCGAGCTGGCTACACCTTC.

The chain is built from TRBV12-5 and TRBJ2-7; D might be TRBD2 (6 bases). Germline CDR1 and CDR2: LGHNT and FRNRAP. The CDR3 consists of 16 residues. V lost 7 bases, J lost 1 base, and 20 bases lay in between. CDR3 nucleotide sequence: TGTGCTAGTGCCCGTGGCGGGGTAAGGCGATCCTACGAGCAGTACGTC. Translation gives CASARGGVRRSYEQYV.

V gene TRBV4-1 combines with J gene TRBJ2-3, with 12 positions matching TRBD2. This CDR3 contains 17 residues. Trimming took 1 base from V and 6 from J; bases not matched to a gene: 8. Germline V gene lookup returns CDR1 MGHRA and CDR2 YSYEKL. CDR3 protein: CASSQGLAGGLSDTQYF. DNA for the CDR3: TGCGCCAGCAGCCAAGGTCTAGCGGGAGGGCTTTCGGATACGCAGTATTTT.

The rearrangement joins TRBV6-1 to TRBJ1-6; maybe TRBD1 (6 bases). The CDR3 runs 13 residues. The V end was cut by 2 bases, the J end by 9 bases, with 8 bases between. CDR1 and CDR2 (germline): MNHNS, SASEGT. CDR3 residues: CASSEQGSSPLHF. The CDR3 nucleotides are TGTGCCAGCAGTGAACAGGGGAGTTCACCCCTCCACTTT.

The CDR3 DNA is TGTGCCATCAGTGAGCCGGCAGGGTTGGACAATGAGCAGTTCTTC. Amino acids: CAISEPAGLDNEQFF. The rearrangement uses TRBV10-3 and TRBJ2-1; perhaps TRBD1 as D (5 bases). Between the trimmed V and J ends, which lost 2 bases and 5 bases, there was a span of 13 bases. The length of the CDR3 is 15 residues. The V gene's germline CDR1 is ENHRY and CDR2 SYGVKD.

This chain's CDR3 is CASSPAGNYGYTF. The CDR3 DNA follows: TGTGCCAGCTCACCAGCGGGGAACTATGGCTACACCTTC. The chain combines TRBV18 with TRBJ1-2; D not certain. Germline V CDR1 and CDR2: KGHSH, LQKENI. V lost 2 bases and J lost 2, with 6 bases in between. The CDR3 has 13 amino acids.

The chain recombines TRBV7-9 with TRBJ1-2; maybe TRBD1 (6 bases). The CDR3 is made up of 15 amino acids. CDR1 is SEHNR and CDR2 is FQNEAQ in the germline V gene (reference sequence). V lost 1 base and J 4 bases, leaving 13 bases between the germline ends. DNA of the CDR3: TGTGCCAGCAGCTTAGATCGGGGGGCCAGCTATGGCTACACCTTC. The encoded protein is CASSLDRGASYGYTF.

The chain recombines TRBV5-1 with TRBJ1-1; unclear D gene. Germline V CDR1 and CDR2: SGHRS, YFSETQ. The V end was cut by 0 bases, the J end by 7 bases, with 13 bases between. The CDR3 is 14 amino acids. DNA for the CDR3: TGCGCCAGCAGCTTGGGCCAGCCCGGGGTTGAAGCTTTCTTT. It translates to CASSLGQPGVEAFF. Based on the CDR3 plus reference TRBV5-1 and TRBJ1-1, the full variable domain is KAGVTQTPRYLIKTRGQQVTLSCSPISGHRSVSWYQQTPGQGLQFLFEYFSETQRNKGNFPGRFSGRQFSNSRSEMNVSTLELGDSALYLCASSLGQPGVEAFFGQGTRLTVV.

This clone was detected only once. The chain carries TRBV29-1 and TRBJ1-2; perhaps TRBD1 as D (6 bases). V lost 7 bases and J lost 7, with 16 bases in between. The CDR3 extends over 12 amino acids. Germline V CDR1 and CDR2: SQVTM, ANQGSEA. CDR3 loop: CSAARGGFGYTF. Written as DNA, the CDR3 is TGCAGCGCAGCAAGGGGGGGCTTTGGCTACACCTTC.

V usage is TRBV5-1 and J usage is TRBJ2-3; D not certain. With 4 bases removed from V and 6 bases from J, the gap between germline ends came to 15 bases. Germline V lookup: CDR1 SGHRS, CDR2 YFSETQ. The CDR3 runs 14 residues. The CDR3 region is CASSRPDQQDTQYF. The CDR3 DNA reads as TGCGCCAGCAGCAGACCGGACCAGCAGGATACGCAGTATTTT.

This chain links TRBV30 with TRBJ1-5; a weak D match, TRBD1 (6 bases). CDR3 size: 13 residues. V lost 1 base and J lost 5, with 9 bases in between. Germline-derived CDR1 and CDR2 are GTSNPN and SVGIG (reference sequence). The CDR3 loop is CAWSASGDQPQHF. Here the CDR3 DNA reads TGTGCCTGGAGTGCCTCAGGGGATCAGCCCCAGCATTTT.